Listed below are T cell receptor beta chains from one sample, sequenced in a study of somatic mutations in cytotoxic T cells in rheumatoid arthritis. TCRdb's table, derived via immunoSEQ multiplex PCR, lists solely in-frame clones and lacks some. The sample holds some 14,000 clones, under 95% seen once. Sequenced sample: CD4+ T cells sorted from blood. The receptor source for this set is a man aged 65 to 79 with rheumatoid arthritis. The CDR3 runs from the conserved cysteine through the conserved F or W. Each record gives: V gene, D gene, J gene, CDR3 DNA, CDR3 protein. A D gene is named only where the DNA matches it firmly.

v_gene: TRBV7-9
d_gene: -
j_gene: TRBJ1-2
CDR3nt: TGTGCCAGCAGCTTGGCCCTAGAGGATGGCTACACCTTC
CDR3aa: CASSLALEDGYTF

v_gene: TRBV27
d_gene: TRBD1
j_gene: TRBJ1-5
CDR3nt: TGTGCCAGCAGTTCAGGACAGGGGGCGCGGAATCAGCCCCAGCATTTT
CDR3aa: CASSSGQGARNQPQHF

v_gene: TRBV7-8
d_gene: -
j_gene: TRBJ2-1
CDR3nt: TGTGCCAGCACCGGCGGCGGGGTCAGGTATGAGCAGTTCTTC
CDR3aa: CASTGGGVRYEQFF

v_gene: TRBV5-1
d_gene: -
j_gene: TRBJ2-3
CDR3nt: TGCGCCAGCAGGGGTGGGACATCCACAGATACGCAGTATTTT
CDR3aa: CASRGGTSTDTQYF

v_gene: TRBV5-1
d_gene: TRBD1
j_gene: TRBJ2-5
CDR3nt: TGCGCCAGCAGCGCTGACAGGGGGCGCGGAGAGACCCAGTACTTC
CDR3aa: CASSADRGRGETQYF

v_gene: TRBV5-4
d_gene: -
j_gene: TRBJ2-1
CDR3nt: TGTGCCAGCAGCTGGGCACCAGGGCCTACAGCCTACAATGAGCAGTTCTTC
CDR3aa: CASSWAPGPTAYNEQFF

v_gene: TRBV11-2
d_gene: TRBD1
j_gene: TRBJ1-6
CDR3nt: TGTGCCAGCAGTCGGGACAGGGGGTCTTCACCCCTCCACTTT
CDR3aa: CASSRDRGSSPLHF

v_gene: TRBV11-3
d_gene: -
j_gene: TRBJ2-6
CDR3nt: TGTGCCAGCAGCCCACGGGTCCTCTCTGGGGCCAACGTCCTGACTTTC
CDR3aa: CASSPRVLSGANVLTF

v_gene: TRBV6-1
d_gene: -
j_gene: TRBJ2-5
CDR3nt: TGTGCCGCTCAGCGGACGTACCAAGAGACCCAGTACTTC
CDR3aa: CAAQRTYQETQYF

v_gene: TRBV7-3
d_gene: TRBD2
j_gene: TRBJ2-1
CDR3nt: TGTGCCAGCAGCCCCCAGTTGATAGCGGGAGGTAATGAGCAGTTCTTC
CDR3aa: CASSPQLIAGGNEQFF

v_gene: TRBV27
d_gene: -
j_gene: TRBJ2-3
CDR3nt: TGTGCCAGCAGCCCCCCCGGTGGGCCTAGCACAGATACGCAGTATTTT
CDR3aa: CASSPPGGPSTDTQYF

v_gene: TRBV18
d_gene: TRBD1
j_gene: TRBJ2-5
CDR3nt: TGTGCCAGCTCACCCAGGACAGGTCCCCAAGAGACCCAGTACTTC
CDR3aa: CASSPRTGPQETQYF

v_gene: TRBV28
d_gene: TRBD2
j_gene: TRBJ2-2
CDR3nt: TGTGCCAGCAGTTCGGGACTAGCGGGAGAATTAGGCGGGGAGCTGTTTTTT
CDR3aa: CASSSGLAGELGGELFF

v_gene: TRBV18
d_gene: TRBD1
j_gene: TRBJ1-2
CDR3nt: TGTGCCAGCTCAAGGACAGGGTTGGTTGGCTACACCTTC
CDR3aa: CASSRTGLVGYTF

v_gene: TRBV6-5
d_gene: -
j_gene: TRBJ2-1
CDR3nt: TGTGCCAGCGGACCACAGGGAACCTCCTACAATGAGCAGTTCTTC
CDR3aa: CASGPQGTSYNEQFF

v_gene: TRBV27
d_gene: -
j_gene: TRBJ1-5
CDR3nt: TGTGTCAGTGGGGGCCAGAATCAGCCCCAGCATTTT
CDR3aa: CVSGGQNQPQHF

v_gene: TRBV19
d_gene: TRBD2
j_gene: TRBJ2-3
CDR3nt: TGTGCCAGTAGTATACCCCAGCGGGGGGTGACAGATACGCAGTATTTT
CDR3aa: CASSIPQRGVTDTQYF

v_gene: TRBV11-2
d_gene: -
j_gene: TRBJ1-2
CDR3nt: TGTGCCAGCAGCGCCGGGACGGCCGAGATGCGGGGCTATGGCTACACCTTC
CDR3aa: CASSAGTAEMRGYGYTF